A single sample gave rise to the 8 T cell receptor beta chains below, sequenced in a study of vaccination and CD4 T cells after COVID-19. These receptors' targets are unknown. The Oncomine TCR Beta short-read assay sequenced DNA from cultured CD4+ T cells. Each CDR3 protein is one row after TCRdb ran MiXCR on the PCR reads. The sample has 9,000 to 15,000 distinct CDR3 sequences; roughly 34% are singletons. Treatment reported: roughly ten-day PBMC culture with coronavirus spike peptide pools or control peptides (ViraFEST assay). The material sequenced was CD4+ T cells from blood, cultured in vitro, taken before SARS-CoV-2 vaccination. Receptors were obtained from a human donor who received a COVID-19 vaccine.

This clonotype turned up a few times. This chain uses TRBV19 with TRBJ2-5; no firm D call. The germline CDR1 and CDR2 sequences are LNHDA and SQIVND (reference sequence). The CDR3 is 13 amino acids. V was trimmed by 5 bases and J by 1 base, leaving 8 bases between them. CDR3 coding DNA: TGTGCCAGTAGTGTGGCAGGCCAAGAGACCCAGTACTTC. It encodes CASSVAGQETQYF.

This clonotype was counted only a few times. The chain uses TRBV7-2 and TRBJ1-3; D possibly corresponds to TRBD1 (5 bases). In germline, CDR1 is SGHTA, CDR2 FQGNSA. V was clipped by 1 base and J by 4 bases, with 11 bases between them. This CDR3 contains 15 residues. CDR3 DNA sequence: TGTGCCAGCAGCTTAGGCAGGGCTAAAGGAAACACCATATATTTT. The encoded protein is CASSLGRAKGNTIYF. The full variable domain, completed using reference TRBV7-2 and TRBJ1-3, is GAGVSQSPSNKVTEKGKDVELRCDPISGHTALYWYRQSLGQGLEFLIYFQGNSAPDKSGLPSDRFSAERTGGSVSTLTIQRTQQEDSAVYLCASSLGRAKGNTIYFGEGSWLTVV.

The chain joins TRBV19 to TRBJ2-7, with 7 nucleotides matching TRBD1. V shed 6 bases and J 2 bases; nucleotides not matched to a gene: 10. This CDR3 contains 15 residues. The germline V gene encodes CDR1 LNHDA and CDR2 SQIVND (reference sequence). The CDR3 loop reads CASSLKGQPTYEQYF. In DNA, the CDR3 is TGTGCCAGTAGCCTGAAGGGACAGCCTACCTACGAGCAGTACTTC.

This rearrangement joins TRBV12-3 or TRBV12-4 to TRBJ1-1, with TRBD1 matching 9 bases. V dropped 6 bases and J dropped 9; count of bases not matched to a gene: 5. The CDR3 extends over 12 amino acids. In DNA, the CDR3 is TGTGCCAGCAGGCCCGACAGGGGGAAAGCTTTCTTT. Translated, it gives CASRPDRGKAFF.

This clonotype was observed a few times. This chain joins TRBV6-5 and TRBJ1-2, with 10 nucleotides matching TRBD1. CDR3 length: 17 residues. The V and J ends lost 0 bases and 7 bases, in that order; junction bases with no gene match: 11. Looked up from germline, CDR1 is MNHEY and CDR2 is SVGAGI. The DNA of the CDR3 is TGTGCCAGCAGTTACTCCTTCAGACAGGGGGCAACCTCTGGCTACACCTTC. Translating gives CASSYSFRQGATSGYTF.

The chain recombines TRBV19 with TRBJ1-5, with a tentative D call TRBD1 (6 bases). The CDR3 consists of 14 residues. Trimming stripped 10 bases from V and 7 bases from J, with 20 bases between. CDR1 is LNHDA, CDR2 SQIVND, per germline (reference sequence). For the CDR3, the DNA is TGTGCCACCGACTCACAGGGAGTGAGACAGCCCCAGCATTTT. The encoded protein is CATDSQGVRQPQHF.

This clonotype was detected only once. The chain employs TRBV10-1 and TRBJ1-5; D gene uncertain. Trimming stripped 3 bases from V and 5 bases from J, with 8 bases between. The CDR3 is made up of 13 amino acids. Per germline, CDR1 WNHNN and CDR2 SYGVQD (reference sequence). The CDR3 nucleotides are TGCGCCAGCAGTGATTTCGGAGATCAGCCCCAGCATTTT. Its translation is CASSDFGDQPQHF.

In this sample, this clonotype turned up a few times. J is TRBJ2-7 and V is TRBV6-5; D not resolved. V gave up 0 bases and J gave up 7 bases, with 10 bases separating them. This CDR3 spans 13 amino acids. Germline lookup yields CDR1 MNHEY and CDR2 SVGAGI. DNA of the CDR3: TGTGCCAGCAGTTACTCGAGACCTGGGGAGCAGTACTTC. Translated: CASSYSRPGEQYF.